A selection of T cell receptor beta chains follows, all from one sample in a study of T cell repertoires in cytomegalovirus infection. The antigens these receptors bind are not known. TCRdb re-called the reads with MiXCR, one entry per CDR3 protein. The repertoire holds approximately 1,000,000 distinct CDR3 sequences, with approximately 31% as singletons. The material sequenced was cultured CD8+ T cells from PBMCs, taken from culture after CMV antigen stimulation. The receptors were sampled from a human donor in good health (CMV status not recorded). Some clones in this sample may be carry-over from other donors' samples. Both conserved end residues are part of each CDR3. A D gene is named only where the DNA matches it firmly. Some rows have no size entry. The others give once, few or many, or a class for an expanded clone.

many,TRBJ2-1,NA,TRBV7-9,TGTGCCAGCAGCTCCGGGTTCGGCCTTGAGCAGTTCTTC,CASSSGFGLEQFF
many,TRBJ2-1,NA,TRBV7-9,TGTGCCAGCAGCTTCTCGGGCAATGAGCAGTTCTTC,CASSFSGNEQFF
once,TRBJ2-2,TRBD2,TRBV12-3/TRBV12-4,TGTGCCAGCAGGTCCAAGCGGGGGGAGGCCACCGGGGAGCTGTTTTTT,CASRSKRGEATGELFF
NA,TRBJ2-7,NA,TRBV11-2,TGTGCCAGCAGCTTAGATCTGCGGGGCTACTCCTACGAGCAGTACTTC,CASSLDLRGYSYEQYF
many,TRBJ1-2,TRBD1,TRBV7-6,TGTGCCAGCAGCAGCGACAGGGGGGACTATGGCTACACCTTC,CASSSDRGDYGYTF
NA,TRBJ2-3,NA,TRBV19,TGTGCCAGTAGCATGGGCGGGGGCACAGATACGCAGTATTTT,CASSMGGGTDTQYF
NA,TRBJ1-2,NA,TRBV25-1,TGTGCCAGCAGTGCTGGAAGGGGGGATGGCTACACCTTC,CASSAGRGDGYTF
NA,TRBJ1-1,NA,TRBV4-1,TGCGCCAGCAGCCAAGACGGGACCGAAGCTTTCTTT,CASSQDGTEAFF
few,TRBJ1-1,TRBD1,TRBV12-3/TRBV12-4,TGTGCCAGCAGAGCAGGGGGGAAAGCTTTCTTT,CASRAGGKAFF
NA,TRBJ1-2,NA,TRBV27,TGTGCCAGCAGTTCATATGACCTGGAGTGGCAGACCCACTATGGCTACACCTTC,CASSSYDLEWQTHYGYTF
NA,TRBJ1-1,NA,TRBV19,TGTGCCAGTAGTACCGGGTGGTGGTTAAACACTGAAGCTTTCTTT,CASSTGWWLNTEAFF
NA,TRBJ1-2,NA,TRBV6-8,TGTGCCAGCAGCCCCGGCCCCCGCGTGGAGGGCTACACCTTC,CASSPGPRVEGYTF
NA,TRBJ1-5,NA,TRBV14,TGTGCCAGCAGCCAACGACTTATTGCTAGGGAGACCAATCAGCCCCAGCATTTT,CASSQRLIARETNQPQHF
NA,TRBJ2-1,TRBD2,TRBV20-1,TGCAGTGCCCCCTCCGGTAGGCGGGGGGAAAGGAATGAGCAGTTCTTC,CSAPSGRRGERNEQFF
NA,TRBJ2-2,NA,TRBV9,TGTGCCAGCAGCGTAGTAGGCAGCGCGGCGGGGGAGCTGTTTTTT,CASSVVGSAAGELFF
many,TRBJ2-1,TRBD2,TRBV7-8,TGTGCCAGCAGCTTGCAGGAACCGGGACTAGACAATGAGCAGTTCTTC,CASSLQEPGLDNEQFF
NA,TRBJ1-1,NA,TRBV4-3,TGCGCCAGCAGCCAAGATGGAACAGGGTCAAACACTGAAGCTTTCTTT,CASSQDGTGSNTEAFF
NA,TRBJ2-1,TRBD1,TRBV6-1,TGTGCCAGCAGTCGGACAGGGGGTATCAATGAGCAGTTCTTC,CASSRTGGINEQFF
NA,TRBJ2-2,TRBD1,TRBV27,TGTGCCAGCAGTAAGCCAAGAGGGGGCAGCACCGGGGAGCTGTTTTTT,CASSKPRGGSTGELFF
few,TRBJ2-2,NA,TRBV7-6,TGTGCTAGCAGCCTAACGGGGTTCGGGGAGCTGTTTTTT,CASSLTGFGELFF
few,TRBJ1-3,TRBD1,TRBV15,TGTGCCACCAGCTTCGATCCGGGACAGGGTAGAAAGAGCTCTGGAAACACCATATATTTT,CATSFDPGQGRKSSGNTIYF
NA,TRBJ2-5,NA,TRBV7-4,TGTGCCAACAGCCCGGTGGAGACCCAGTACTTC,CANSPVETQYF
NA,TRBJ1-2,NA,TRBV20-1,TGCAGTGCTCCCGGACCGGGACTCACCCCTCTCTACACCTTC,CSAPGPGLTPLYTF
many,TRBJ2-7,NA,TRBV7-8,TGTGCCAGCAGCTTAGAGGCAGGCCCCTCCTACGAGCAGTACTTC,CASSLEAGPSYEQYF